Below, 24 T cell receptor beta chains from the same sample are listed, as sequenced in a study of blood T cell repertoires in COVID-19. The data were produced by immunoSEQ multiplex PCR, yet TCRdb's version contains in-frame clones alone and is incomplete. The profile shows tens of thousands of clones, roughly 80% of them singletons. The sequencing input was peripheral blood. The receptors come from a man aged 25-40 years with COVID-19, enrolled during active disease.

This chain joins TRBV28 and TRBJ1-4; weak D call: TRBD1 (5 bases). The CDR3 spans 15 residues. V was trimmed by 6 bases and J by 7 bases, leaving 18 bases between them. Germline-derived CDR1 and CDR2 are MDHEN and SYDVKM. CDR3 DNA sequence: TGTGCCAGCAGCTTCGATGGGGGGGTCGGTGAAAAACTGTTTTTT. It codes for CASSFDGGVGEKLFF.

V and J are TRBV4-1 and TRBJ1-2; possible D gene TRBD1, 5 bases. CDR1 MGHRA and CDR2 YSYEKL come from the germline V gene. The length of the CDR3 is 14 residues. Trimming removed 3 bases from V and 6 bases from J, with 14 bases in between. The CDR3 DNA is TGCGCCAGCAGCCATGGACCCGAGACAGATGGCTACACCTTC. This encodes CASSHGPETDGYTF.

This chain links TRBV28 with TRBJ1-1; D is perhaps TRBD1 (6 bases). CDR1 and CDR2 from the germline V gene are MDHEN and SYDVKM. CDR3 length: 12 residues. The V end lost 4 bases, the J end lost 8 bases, and 11 bases lay between the germline ends. The CDR3 DNA reads as TGTGCCAGCAGTTCTCGGACAGACGAAGCTTTCTTT. Translated: CASSSRTDEAFF.

V is TRBV19 and J is TRBJ2-1; possibly TRBD2 for D (6 bases). CDR1 and CDR2 (germline): LNHDA, SQIVND (reference sequence). Trimming removed 0 bases from V and 7 bases from J, with 13 bases in between. This CDR3 has 15 residues. CDR3 in DNA: TGTGCCAGTAGTATAGACGGGGGAAACTCAAATGAGCAGTTCTTC. This codes for CASSIDGGNSNEQFF.

The chain couples TRBV14 to TRBJ2-7; D might be TRBD1 (5 bases). V was cut by 5 bases and J by 4 bases, with 12 bases left in between. The CDR3 consists of 13 residues. Germline CDR1 reads SGHDN; CDR2 reads FVKESK. Here the CDR3 DNA reads TGTGCCAGCAGCTTCGACAGACTTTACGAGCAGTACTTC. Translation gives CASSFDRLYEQYF.

The chain is built from TRBV5-5 and TRBJ2-7, with TRBD2 matching 7 bases. With 3 bases clipped from V and 6 bases from J, the junction kept 9 bases outside the gene matches. The CDR3 loop spans 14 amino acids. The germline gives CDR1 SGHKS, CDR2 YYEKEE (reference sequence). This CDR3 is CASSSSSGRVEQYF. The CDR3 DNA is TGTGCCAGCAGCTCTTCGTCAGGGAGGGTCGAGCAGTACTTC. Complete variable domain (other parts from reference TRBV5-5 and TRBJ2-7): DAGVTQSPTHLIKTRGQQVTLRCSPISGHKSVSWYQQVLGQGPQFIFQYYEKEERGRGNFPDRFSARQFPNYSSELNVNALLLGDSALYLCASSSSSGRVEQYFGPGTRLTVT.

V gene TRBV6-1 combines with J gene TRBJ1-1; 7 positions match TRBD1. Germline CDR1 reads MNHNS; CDR2 reads SASEGT. Trimming removed 2 bases from V and 5 bases from J; junction bases left unmatched: 8. The CDR3 consists of 15 residues. In nucleotides, the CDR3 is TGTGCCAGCAGTGAATTCTGGGCAGGGGGAACTGAAGCTTTCTTT. Translation gives CASSEFWAGGTEAFF.

The rearrangement joins TRBV11-1 to TRBJ2-7; 10 nucleotides agree with TRBD1. The CDR3 totals 15 residues. With V trimmed by 4 bases and J by 3 bases, 6 bases remained unmatched. Germline V gene lookup returns CDR1 SGHAT and CDR2 FQDESV (reference sequence). The CDR3 protein is CASSSGQGVVYEQYF. The CDR3 nucleotides are TGTGCCAGCAGCTCAGGACAGGGGGTAGTCTACGAGCAGTACTTC.

The CDR3 protein is CASTRLAGSTDTQYF. The CDR3 coding sequence is TGTGCCAGCACCCGACTAGCGGGTAGCACAGATACGCAGTATTTT. The chain links TRBV6-5 to TRBJ2-3; the match to TRBD2 covers 10 bases. J lost 0 bases, V lost 7 bases, and 4 bases had no gene match. Germline-derived CDR1 and CDR2 are MNHEY and SVGAGI. The CDR3 totals 15 residues.

The gene calls are TRBV3-1 (or the pseudogene TRBV3-2) and TRBJ1-1; TRBD1 is a possible D gene (6 bases). V gave up 2 bases and J gave up 4 bases, with 14 bases separating them. The CDR3 has 15 residues. CDR1 and CDR2 from the germline V gene are LGHDT and YNNKEL (reference sequence). CDR3 DNA: TGTGCCAGCAGCCAACGAGGGGGGGCTGGCACTGAAGCTTTCTTT. Protein: CASSQRGGAGTEAFF.

The chain employs TRBV4-1 and TRBJ1-1, with 9 bases that match TRBD1. Unmatched junction bases numbered 8, after V lost 3 bases and J lost 0 bases. The CDR3 contains 17 residues. Germline CDR1 MGHRA, CDR2 YSYEKL. CDR3 protein: CASSQVRQGGMNTEAFF. The CDR3, as DNA: TGCGCCAGCAGCCAGGTTCGACAGGGGGGAATGAACACTGAAGCTTTCTTT.

This clone was seen a few times. The gene calls are TRBV19 and TRBJ2-5; a weak D match, TRBD2 (6 bases). CDR1 is LNHDA and CDR2 is SQIVND in the germline V gene (reference sequence). This CDR3 is built from 13 residues. Trimming cost V 7 bases and J 1 base, with 10 bases left between them. The CDR3 sequence is CASKEGPQETQYF. CDR3 DNA sequence: TGTGCCAGTAAGGAGGGCCCCCAAGAGACCCAGTACTTC.

This clone has more than one count but fewer than ten. The chain joins TRBV10-3 to TRBJ2-2, with no clear D. The CDR3 runs 15 residues. Trimming pared 3 bases from V and 4 bases from J, leaving 12 bases between. The germline V gene encodes CDR1 ENHRY and CDR2 SYGVKD. The CDR3 nucleotides read TGTGCCATCAGTGATCATCCCTCCGGCACCGGGGAGCTGTTTTTT. Translation gives CAISDHPSGTGELFF.

The J gene is TRBJ2-1, the V gene TRBV4-3, with 8 bases identical to TRBD2. Trimming cost V 0 bases and J 4 bases; bases outside gene matches: 11. Per the germline V gene, CDR1 is LGHNA and CDR2 is YSLEER. The CDR3 is 18 amino acids. The CDR3 region has the DNA TGCGCCAGCAGCCAAGATCGGGTCAGCGGGGGCCAATACAATGAGCAGTTCTTC. This codes for CASSQDRVSGGQYNEQFF.

On this clone itself: The junction does not match germline at one end; this may be a read error. The genes are TRBV27 and TRBJ2-6; perhaps TRBD1 as D (6 bases). The germline CDR1 and CDR2 sequences are MNHEY and SMNVEV (reference sequence). There are 17 residues in the CDR3. The CDR3 spells CASSTSQRQAGVNVLTF. Here the CDR3 DNA reads TGTGCCAGCAGTACCTCCCAGCGACAGGCAGGGGTCAACGTCCTGACTTTC.

The J gene is TRBJ2-5, the V gene TRBV29-1; possibly TRBD2 for D (6 bases). The CDR3 is made up of 13 amino acids. V dropped 6 bases and J dropped 2 bases, with 13 bases sitting between them. Germline V gives CDR1 SQVTM, CDR2 ANQGSEA. CDR3 bases: TGCAGCGTCCCGGGACTCCGACAAGAGACCCAGTACTTC. It codes for CSVPGLRQETQYF.

The CDR3 region has the DNA TGCAGCGTTGACTCACGGGGGACAGGGGCTGGCGGCTACACCTTC. Translated, it gives CSVDSRGTGAGGYTF. The gene calls are TRBV29-1 and TRBJ1-2, with 10 bases fitting TRBD1. CDR1 and CDR2 (germline): SQVTM, ANQGSEA. Germline trimming cut 3 bases from V and 8 bases from J; bases unmatched to any gene: 12. The CDR3 is 15 residues long.

The chain uses TRBV30 and TRBJ1-5; possibly TRBD1 for D (5 bases). The CDR3 is 14 amino acids. Trimming shortened V by 0 bases and J by 7 bases, and 13 bases separated the two germline ends. From germline, CDR1 is GTSNPN and CDR2 SVGIG (reference sequence). The CDR3 loop is CAWSVGVAGQPQHF. DNA for the CDR3: TGTGCCTGGAGTGTAGGGGTTGCGGGGCAGCCCCAGCATTTT.

The V call is TRBV6-5, the J call TRBJ2-1, with TRBD1 identical over 9 bases. Germline V gene data show CDR1 as MNHEY and CDR2 as SVGAGI. CDR3 length: 13 residues. V dropped 6 bases and J dropped 14; count of bases not matched to a gene: 11. This chain's CDR3 is CASRTGTGLSEFF. CDR3 coding DNA: TGTGCCAGCAGGACCGGGACAGGGTTAAGCGAGTTCTTC.

The chain is built from TRBV6-5 and TRBJ1-1; a weak D match, TRBD1 (6 bases). Germline CDR1 is MNHEY and CDR2 is SVGAGI. V lost 4 bases and J 8 bases, leaving 11 bases between the germline ends. This CDR3 is built from 12 residues. This chain's CDR3 is CASSLTGTEAFF. Written as DNA, the CDR3 is TGTGCCAGCAGTTTGACGGGGACAGAAGCTTTCTTT.

The chain links TRBV14 to TRBJ1-6; 10 bases match TRBD1. The ends lost 3 bases at V and 9 bases at J; junction bases unmatched: 5. Germline CDR1 and CDR2: SGHDN and FVKESK. The CDR3 extends over 15 amino acids. CDR3 in amino acids: CASSHRTGGGSPLHF. In DNA, the CDR3 is TGTGCCAGCAGCCACCGGACAGGGGGTGGTTCACCCCTCCACTTT.

The V call is TRBV4-3, the J call TRBJ2-1, with TRBD2 matching 9 bases. This CDR3 region has 13 residues. Germline CDR1 is LGHNA and CDR2 is YSLEER. The trim removed 1 base at V and 15 bases at J, leaving 7 bases unmatched. The CDR3 spells CASSQGSGRKLFF. The CDR3 coding sequence is TGCGCCAGCAGCCAAGGGAGCGGGAGGAAGCTGTTCTTC.

This chain uses TRBV27 with TRBJ2-6; 7 nucleotides align to TRBD1. The germline gives CDR1 MNHEY, CDR2 SMNVEV (reference sequence). The CDR3 has 17 amino acids. The V and J ends lost 8 bases and 1 base, in that order; junction bases with no gene match: 11. CDR3 region: CASGPDRVSSGANVLTF. The CDR3 coding sequence is TGTGCCAGCGGACCCGACAGGGTGTCATCTGGGGCCAACGTCCTGACTTTC.

This chain connects TRBV2 to TRBJ1-2; 9 positions agree with TRBD1. CDR3 length equals 14 residues. Germline V lookup: CDR1 SNHLY, CDR2 FYNNEI. With 4 bases clipped from V and 8 bases from J, the junction kept 8 bases outside the gene matches. The CDR3 coding sequence is TGTGCCAGCAGTGGGGACAGGGAGAGTGGGGGCTACACCTTC. It specifies CASSGDRESGGYTF.